The 24 T cell receptor beta chains in this list originate from one sample, sequenced in a study of blood T cells in healthy people across ages. PCR was performed a second time for about 7 to 11 cycles using a sample-barcoded 5' primer and a J-beta primer mix. TCRdb analysed the 5' RACE reads with MiXCR anew, one entry per CDR3 protein. Of 1.5 million to 1.8 million distinct CDR3 sequences in the sample, roughly 43% are singletons; the top ten hold about 4%. The sample taken for sequencing was blood. All receptors derive from a woman younger than 30 in good health.

The chain couples TRBV20-1 to TRBJ2-1, with D uncertain. The CDR3 length is 16 residues. The V end lost 4 bases, the J end lost 4 bases, and 20 bases lay between the germline ends. Per the germline V gene, CDR1 is DFQATT and CDR2 is SNEGSKA (reference sequence). CDR3 loop: CSAKVRVRNSYNEQFF. The DNA of the CDR3 is TGCAGTGCTAAGGTTCGGGTGCGTAATTCTTACAATGAGCAGTTCTTC.

This clonotype was seen at least ten times. V and J are TRBV7-8 and TRBJ2-2; D tentatively reads TRBD1 or TRBD2 (6 bases each). The CDR3 extends over 14 amino acids. CDR1 is SGHVS, CDR2 FQNEAQ, per germline. V was shortened by 5 bases and J by 2 bases, with 9 bases between the two germline ends. CDR3 sequence reads: CASSAGQNTGELFF. The DNA for the CDR3 is TGTGCCAGCAGCGCGGGACAAAACACCGGGGAGCTGTTTTTT.

The V call is TRBV20-1, the J call TRBJ1-4, with D perhaps matching TRBD1 (5 bases). Germline V gene sequence: CDR1 DFQATT, CDR2 SNEGSKA (reference sequence). Trimming left V 6 bases short and J 8 bases short, with 16 bases between. The CDR3 loop spans 13 amino acids. The CDR3 loop is CSARDGPWEKLFF. The CDR3, as DNA: TGCAGTGCACGGGACGGTCCTTGGGAAAAACTGTTTTTT.

This clonotype was observed a few times. The chain is built from TRBV20-1 and TRBJ2-7, with no clear D. With 2 bases removed from V and 7 bases from J, the gap between germline ends came to 9 bases. This CDR3 comprises 11 residues. Germline CDR1 and CDR2: DFQATT and SNEGSKA (reference sequence). The CDR3 bases are TGCAGTGCTAGACTACTGGGGGAGCAGTACTTC. The encoded protein is CSARLLGEQYF.

J is TRBJ2-7 and V is TRBV4-3; the match to TRBD1 covers 9 bases. CDR1 and CDR2 from the germline V gene are LGHNA and YSLEER. The CDR3 has 18 residues. Trimming removed 0 bases from V and 3 bases from J; junction bases left unmatched: 12. CDR3 protein: CASSQDLGDRVSYYEQYF. The CDR3 region has the DNA TGCGCCAGCAGCCAAGATTTGGGGGACAGGGTGTCCTACTACGAGCAGTACTTC.

This clonotype was detected a few times. V is TRBV3-1 and J is TRBJ2-1; TRBD2 agrees at 8 bases. From germline, CDR1 is LGHDT and CDR2 YNNKEL (reference sequence). After removal of 0 bases from V and 2 bases from J, the junction contained 0 bases not matched to a gene. There are 15 residues in the CDR3. For the CDR3, the DNA is TGTGCCAGCAGCCAAGATAGCGGGACCTACAATGAGCAGTTCTTC. This encodes CASSQDSGTYNEQFF.

On this clonotype: A much larger clonotype is one base distant, so this may be a read error. The V call is TRBV5-1, the J call TRBJ1-2; 9 bases are a match to TRBD1. CDR1 and CDR2 from the germline V gene are SGHRS and YFSETQ. Losses at the gene ends were 4 bases for V and 3 bases for J; bases not matched to a gene: 7. This CDR3 is 15 amino acids long. CDR3 DNA: TGCGCCAGCAGCGATTCGGGACAGGGTGACTATGGCTACACCTTC. Protein product: CASSDSGQGDYGYTF. The complete variable domain, with remaining parts taken from reference TRBV5-1 and TRBJ1-2, reads KAGVTQTPRYLIKTRGQQVTLSCSPISGHRSVSWYQQTPGQGLQFLFEYFSETQRNKGNFPGRFSGRQFSNSRSEMNVSTLELGDSALYLCASSDSGQGDYGYTFGSGTRLTVV.

Points on this clonotype: A junction boundary mismatches the germline segment, possibly from a read error. The CDR3 spells CAGSPSGASSYNEQYF. CDR3 sequence (DNA): TGCGCCGGCAGCCCTTCCGGGGCGAGCTCCTACAATGAGCAGTACTTC. J is TRBJ2-1 and V is TRBV4-1; D is perhaps TRBD1 or TRBD2 (5 bases each). The DNA end favors TRBJ2-7, so the J call may be wrong. Germline V gene data show CDR1 as MGHRA and CDR2 as YSYEKL. The CDR3 runs to 16 residues.

This clonotype was found a few times. This chain uses TRBV29-1 with TRBJ1-4; D may be TRBD1 (5 bases). V lost 5 bases and J 4 bases, leaving 8 bases between the germline ends. Germline V gene lookup returns CDR1 SQVTM and CDR2 ANQGSEA. The CDR3 is 12 residues long. CDR3 amino acids: CSVRTINEKLFF. CDR3 sequence (DNA): TGCAGCGTTAGGACAATTAATGAAAAACTGTTTTTT.

This clonotype was counted once. The chain recombines TRBV12-3 or TRBV12-4 with TRBJ2-4; the D gene is possibly TRBD1 (5 bases). The J call may be mistaken, given a closer DNA end match to TRBJ2-7. The CDR3 loop spans 13 amino acids. DNA for the CDR3: TGTGCCAGCAGTTTGATGCAGGGCTACGAGCAGTACTTC. Its translation: CASSLMQGYEQYF.

The V gene is TRBV5-4, the J gene TRBJ1-2, with 7 bases fitting TRBD1. Trimming took 5 bases from V and 7 from J; bases not matched to a gene: 14. This CDR3 is 15 amino acids long. Germline CDR1 and CDR2: SGHNT and YYREEE (reference sequence). Here the CDR3 reads CASSPGRGRDSGYTF. The CDR3 region has the DNA TGTGCCAGCAGTCCGGGTCGGGGCAGGGACAGTGGCTACACCTTC.

This clonotype has a handful of counts. This chain joins TRBV20-1 and TRBJ2-1, with 9 bases matching TRBD2. Germline loops: CDR1 DFQATT, CDR2 SNEGSKA (reference sequence). The CDR3 extends over 15 amino acids. V lost 1 base, J lost 8 bases, and 9 bases stayed unmatched. CDR3 sequence: CSARAFVSGSYEQFF. The CDR3 DNA reads TGCAGTGCTAGAGCGTTCGTTAGCGGGAGTTATGAGCAGTTCTTC.

The chain links TRBV29-1 to TRBJ2-1, with 11 bases aligning to TRBD2. The CDR3 length is 13 residues. Losses at the gene ends were 4 bases for V and 7 bases for J; bases not matched to a gene: 3. Germline V gives CDR1 SQVTM, CDR2 ANQGSEA. This CDR3 is CSVVLAGENEQFF. DNA for the CDR3: TGCAGCGTTGTACTAGCGGGGGAAAATGAGCAGTTCTTC.

This rearrangement joins TRBV12-3 or TRBV12-4 to TRBJ2-7, with 11 nucleotides matching TRBD2. This CDR3 has 17 residues. V lost 1 base, J lost 2 bases, and 7 bases stayed unmatched. In DNA, the CDR3 is TGTGCCAGCAGTTTAGACTCTAGCGGGGGGCCGGCCTACGAGCAGTACTTC. As protein: CASSLDSSGGPAYEQYF.

Regarding this clonotype: A read error may account for a junction end that differs from germline. This chain's CDR3 is CASTISGRALLDEQFF. CDR3 bases: TGTGCCAGCACCATTAGCGGGAGGGCCCTCTTGGATGAACAGTTCTTC. The J gene is TRBJ2-1, the V gene TRBV7-6; 11 positions match TRBD2. The CDR3 has 16 amino acids. In germline, CDR1 is SGHVS, CDR2 FNYEAQ.

This clonotype came up a few times. The chain joins TRBV5-5 to TRBJ2-7; possible D gene TRBD2, 5 bases. With 6 bases removed from V and 0 bases from J, the gap between germline ends came to 16 bases. The V gene's germline CDR1 is SGHKS and CDR2 YYEKEE (reference sequence). The CDR3 is 15 residues long. The CDR3 DNA sequence: TGTGCCAGCACCGAGGCGCTAGCCAGCTCCTACGAGCAGTACTTC. Protein product: CASTEALASSYEQYF.

This clonotype was counted a few times. The genes are TRBV12-3 or TRBV12-4 and TRBJ1-6; D unclear. The CDR3 has 12 residues. V was cut by 3 bases and J by 9 bases, with 6 bases left in between. The CDR3 region is CASSFWSSPLHF. In nucleotides, the CDR3 is TGTGCCAGCAGTTTCTGGTCTTCACCCCTCCACTTT.

The gene calls are TRBV30 and TRBJ1-1; TRBD1 might be the D (5 bases). V was pared by 8 bases and J by 5 bases, with 12 bases between. In germline, CDR1 is GTSNPN, CDR2 SVGIG (reference sequence). There are 11 residues in the CDR3. CDR3 nucleotides: TGTGCCGGGACGGAGGTAACTGAAGCTTTCTTT. This gives the protein CAGTEVTEAFF. The full variable domain, in which reference TRBV30 and TRBJ1-1 provide the parts outside the CDR3, is SQTIHQWPATLVQPVGSPLSLECTVEGTSNPNLYWYRQAAGRGLQLLFYSVGIGQISSEVPQNLSASRPQDRQFILSSKKLLLSDSGFYLCAGTEVTEAFFGQGTRLTVV.

This clonotype was seen more than once but under ten times. The chain joins TRBV29-1 to TRBJ1-1; D remains ambiguous. Germline lookup yields CDR1 SQVTM and CDR2 ANQGSEA. Trimming removed 3 bases at V and 0 bases at J, with 8 bases between. This CDR3 has 13 residues. The CDR3: CSVDRSMNTEAFF. In nucleotides, the CDR3 is TGCAGCGTTGATCGGAGCATGAACACTGAAGCTTTCTTT.

The V call is TRBV4-3, the J call TRBJ2-7, with 8 bases lining up with TRBD2. Per the germline V gene, CDR1 is LGHNA and CDR2 is YSLEER. The CDR3 is 18 residues long. The junction had 17 bases not matched to a gene; V was cut back by 0 bases and J by 7 bases. Here the CDR3 reads CASSQEASAGVYYNEQYF. CDR3 nucleotide sequence: TGCGCCAGCAGCCAAGAGGCTTCAGCGGGAGTATACTACAATGAGCAGTACTTC.

V usage is TRBV20-1 and J usage is TRBJ1-1; D is uncertain. V was trimmed by 4 bases and J by 2 bases, leaving 14 bases between them. This CDR3 spans 14 amino acids. Germline V lookup: CDR1 DFQATT, CDR2 SNEGSKA (reference sequence). The CDR3 region is CSAIKDTSNTEAFF. CDR3 DNA: TGCAGTGCTATAAAAGATACATCAAACACTGAAGCTTTCTTT.

V gene TRBV29-1 combines with J gene TRBJ2-1; TRBD1 might be the D (6 bases). The DNA end is a closer match to TRBJ2-7, so the J assignment may be wrong. This CDR3 is built from 13 residues. In germline, CDR1 is SQVTM, CDR2 ANQGSEA. The CDR3 nucleotides are TGCAGCGTTGTTGGGGGCTCCTACAATGAGCAGTACTTC. It is translated as CSVVGGSYNEQYF.

This clonotype was picked up one time. The V and J genes are TRBV9 and TRBJ2-3; D remains ambiguous. Germline V gene data show CDR1 as SGDLS and CDR2 as YYNGEE. Trimming shortened V by 3 bases and J by 0 bases, and 11 bases separated the two germline ends. The CDR3 spans 15 residues. CDR3 sequence reads: CASSASVGSTDTQYF. CDR3 in DNA: TGTGCCAGCAGCGCGTCAGTAGGTAGCACAGATACGCAGTATTTT.

DNA of the CDR3: TGTGCCAGCAGGGGACGGGGACTAAAAAGCAATGAGCAGTTCTTC. Its protein product is CASRGRGLKSNEQFF. The gene calls are TRBV21-1 and TRBJ2-1; the D call of TRBD2 is as the table states it, not checked on the DNA. TRBV21-1 is a known pseudogene. This CDR3 comprises 15 residues.